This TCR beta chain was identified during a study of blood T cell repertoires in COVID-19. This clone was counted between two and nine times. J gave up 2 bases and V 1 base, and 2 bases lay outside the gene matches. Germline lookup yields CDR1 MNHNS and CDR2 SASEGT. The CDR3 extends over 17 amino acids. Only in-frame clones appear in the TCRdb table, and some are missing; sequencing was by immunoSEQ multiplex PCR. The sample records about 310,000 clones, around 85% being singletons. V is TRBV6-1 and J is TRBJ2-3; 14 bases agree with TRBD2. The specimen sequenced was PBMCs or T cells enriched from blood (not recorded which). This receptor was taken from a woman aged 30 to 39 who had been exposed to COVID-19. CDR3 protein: CASSEGLAGGPTDTQYF. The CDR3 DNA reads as TGTGCCAGCAGTGAAGGACTAGCGGGGGGGCCCACAGATACGCAGTATTTT.